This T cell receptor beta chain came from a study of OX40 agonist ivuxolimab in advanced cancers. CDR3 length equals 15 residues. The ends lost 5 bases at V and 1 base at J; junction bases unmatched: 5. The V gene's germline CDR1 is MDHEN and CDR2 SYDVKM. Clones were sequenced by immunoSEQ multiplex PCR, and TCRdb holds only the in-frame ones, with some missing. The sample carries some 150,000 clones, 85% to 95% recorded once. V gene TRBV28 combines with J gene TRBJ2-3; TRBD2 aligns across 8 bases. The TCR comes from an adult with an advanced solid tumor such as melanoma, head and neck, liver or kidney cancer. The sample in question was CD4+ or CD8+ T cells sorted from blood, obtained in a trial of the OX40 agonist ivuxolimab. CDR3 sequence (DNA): TGTGCCAGCAGTCCTCTAGCGGGCCGCACAGATACGCAGTATTTT. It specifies CASSPLAGRTDTQYF.